One sample yielded the 5 T cell receptor beta chains listed below, sequenced in a study of T cells in Graves' hyperthyroidism and ophthalmopathy. Researchers took RNA transcripts and amplified the TCR beta CDR3 regions from them. HTBI primers drove first-round RT-PCR of the TCR CDR3. TCRdb re-derived calls from the multiplex PCR reads in MiXCR, one entry per CDR3 protein. The table includes fewer than 200,000 distinct CDR3 sequences, over 15% detected once. The sample consisted of blood. These receptors all come from a woman aged 45-59 years with Graves' hyperthyroidism.

This chain uses TRBV2 with TRBJ1-6; 7 bases map to TRBD1. The CDR3 extends over 14 amino acids. V trimming: 7 bases; J trimming: 5 bases; junction bases outside the gene matches: 5. Germline V CDR1 and CDR2: SNHLY, FYNNEI. Here the CDR3 reads CASNPGTDNSPLHF. The CDR3 DNA follows: TGTGCCAGCAATCCAGGGACAGATAATTCACCCCTCCACTTT.

This clonotype was seen many times. The V call is TRBV24-1, the J call TRBJ1-5; possibly TRBD1 for D (6 bases). The CDR3 runs 19 residues. Trimming stripped 9 bases from V and 0 bases from J, with 26 bases between. From germline, CDR1 is KGHDR and CDR2 SFDVKD. This CDR3 is CATSRDTGKEWDSNQPQHF. The CDR3 DNA reads as TGTGCCACCTCGCGGGACACAGGTAAGGAATGGGATAGCAATCAGCCCCAGCATTTT.

There are many counts of this clonotype. The chain recombines TRBV19 with TRBJ1-5, with a weak D call TRBD1 (6 bases). Trimming stripped 9 bases from V and 2 bases from J, with 20 bases between. Germline V CDR1 and CDR2: LNHDA, SQIVND (reference sequence). This CDR3 region has 16 residues. In DNA form, the CDR3 reads TGTGCCAGCACCCTCGGGGGGGCGAACGGCAATCAGCCCCAGCATTTT. Encoded protein: CASTLGGANGNQPQHF.

This clonotype was counted ten times or more. The chain recombines TRBV20-1 with TRBJ1-2; D is perhaps TRBD1 (6 bases). Trimming shortened V by 3 bases and J by 4 bases, and 12 bases separated the two germline ends. This CDR3 is built from 13 residues. Germline V lookup: CDR1 DFQATT, CDR2 SNEGSKA (reference sequence). The CDR3 DNA is TGCAGTGCTAGCAGGGAGGGGGTCTATGGCTACACCTTC. As protein: CSASREGVYGYTF.

In its sample, this clonotype was seen many times. J is TRBJ2-5 and V is TRBV20-1; D possibly corresponds to TRBD1 (5 bases). Trimming stripped 0 bases from V and 7 bases from J, with 15 bases between. Germline lookup yields CDR1 DFQATT and CDR2 SNEGSKA (reference sequence). This CDR3 has 14 amino acids. CDR3 nucleotides: TGCAGTGCTAGAGACCCTGGCCCAGGGCCGACCCAGTACTTC. It translates to CSARDPGPGPTQYF.